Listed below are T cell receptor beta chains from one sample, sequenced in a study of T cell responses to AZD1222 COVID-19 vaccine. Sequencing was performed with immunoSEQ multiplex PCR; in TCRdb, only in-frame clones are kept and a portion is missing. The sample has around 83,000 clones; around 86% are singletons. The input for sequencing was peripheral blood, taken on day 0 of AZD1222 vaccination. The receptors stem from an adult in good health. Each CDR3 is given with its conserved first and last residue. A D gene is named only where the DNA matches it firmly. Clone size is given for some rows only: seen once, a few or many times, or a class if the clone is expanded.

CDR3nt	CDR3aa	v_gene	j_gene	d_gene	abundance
TGTGCCAGCAGCCAGGGACTAGCCACATTCCAAGAGACCCAGTACTTC	CASSQGLATFQETQYF	TRBV14	TRBJ2-5	TRBD2	.
TGTGCCAGCGGAACCGGGATCTACGAGCAGTACTTC	CASGTGIYEQYF	TRBV19	TRBJ2-7	.	.
TGTGCCAGTAACAAAGACAGGGCCTATGGCTACACCTTC	CASNKDRAYGYTF	TRBV19	TRBJ1-2	TRBD1	.
TGTGCCAGCAGCCAGACAGGGGGCGTGAAAAAACTGTTTTTT	CASSQTGGVKKLFF	TRBV3-1/TRBV3-2	TRBJ1-4	TRBD1	.
TGTGCCAGCAGTGAAGGGGACTATTTTCAAGAGACCCAGTACTTC	CASSEGDYFQETQYF	TRBV2	TRBJ2-5	TRBD2	.
TGTGCCAGCTCACCGGCGGGATCCTCCTACAATGAGCAGTTCTTC	CASSPAGSSYNEQFF	TRBV18	TRBJ2-1	.	.
TGTGCCAGCAGTGAGGGACTAGAGAACACCGGGGAGCTGTTTTTT	CASSEGLENTGELFF	TRBV6-2/TRBV6-3	TRBJ2-2	TRBD2	.
TGTGCCACCAGTGACCGACTGTGGGCCGGGGAGCTGTTTTTT	CATSDRLWAGELFF	TRBV24-1	TRBJ2-2	.	.
TGTGCCAGCCGAAAACGCGGCGGGAGGGCCGTAGATACGCAGTATTTT	CASRKRGGRAVDTQYF	TRBV13	TRBJ2-3	TRBD2	.
TGTGCCAGTAGTATAGATCCCGGACCGAACTACGAGCAGTACTTC	CASSIDPGPNYEQYF	TRBV19	TRBJ2-7	.	once
TGCGCCAGCAGCCAAAGCGGGGCGCCCTCCTACGAGCAGTACTTC	CASSQSGAPSYEQYF	TRBV5-1	TRBJ2-7	TRBD2	few
TGCGCCAGCAGTCCGGACATTCAGTACTTC	CASSPDIQYF	TRBV23-1	TRBJ2-4	.	.